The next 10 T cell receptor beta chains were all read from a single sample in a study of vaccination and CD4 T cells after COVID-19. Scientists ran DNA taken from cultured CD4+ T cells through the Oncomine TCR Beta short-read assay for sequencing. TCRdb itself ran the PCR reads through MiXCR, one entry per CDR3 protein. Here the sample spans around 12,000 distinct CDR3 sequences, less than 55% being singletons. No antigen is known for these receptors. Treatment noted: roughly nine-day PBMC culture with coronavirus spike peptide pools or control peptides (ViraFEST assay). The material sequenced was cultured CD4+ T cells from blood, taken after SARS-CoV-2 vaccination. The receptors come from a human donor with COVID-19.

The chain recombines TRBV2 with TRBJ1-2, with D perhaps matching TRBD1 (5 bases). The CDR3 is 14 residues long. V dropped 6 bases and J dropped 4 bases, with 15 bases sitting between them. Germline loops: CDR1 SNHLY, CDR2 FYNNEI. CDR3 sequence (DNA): TGTGCCAGCAGAGATACCAGGCAGGGCTATGGCTACACCTTC. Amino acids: CASRDTRQGYGYTF.

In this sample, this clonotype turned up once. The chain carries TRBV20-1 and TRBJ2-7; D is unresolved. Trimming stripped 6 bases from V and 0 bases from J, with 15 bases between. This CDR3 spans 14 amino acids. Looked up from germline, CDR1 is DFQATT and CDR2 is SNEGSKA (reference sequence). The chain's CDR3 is CSAALVRSSYEQYF. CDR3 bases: TGCAGTGCGGCCCTGGTCAGGAGCTCCTACGAGCAGTACTTC.

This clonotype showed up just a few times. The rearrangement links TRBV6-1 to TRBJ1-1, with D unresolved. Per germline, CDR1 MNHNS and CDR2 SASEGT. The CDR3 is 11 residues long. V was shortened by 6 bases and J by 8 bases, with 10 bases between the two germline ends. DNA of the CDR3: TGTGCCAGCAGCCTCCAAGTAGAAGCTTTCTTT. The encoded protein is CASSLQVEAFF.

CDR3 residues: CASSIADRGNSPLHF. CDR3 bases: TGTGCCAGCAGCATCGCCGACAGGGGAAATTCACCCCTCCACTTT. The chain uses TRBV5-6 and TRBJ1-6; 8 bases map to TRBD1. V lost 4 bases, J lost 7 bases, and 7 bases stayed unmatched. The CDR3 length is 15 residues. CDR1 is SGHDT, CDR2 YYEEEE, per germline.

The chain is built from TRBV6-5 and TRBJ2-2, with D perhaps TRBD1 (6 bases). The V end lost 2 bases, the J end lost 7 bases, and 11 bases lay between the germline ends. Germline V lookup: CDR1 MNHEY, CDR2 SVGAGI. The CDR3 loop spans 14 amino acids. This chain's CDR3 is CASSYQNRDGELFF. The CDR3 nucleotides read TGTGCCAGCAGTTACCAAAACAGGGACGGGGAGCTGTTTTTT.

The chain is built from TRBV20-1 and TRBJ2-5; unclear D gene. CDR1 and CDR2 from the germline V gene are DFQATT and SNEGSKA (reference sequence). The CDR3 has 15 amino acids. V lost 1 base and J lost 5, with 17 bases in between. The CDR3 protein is CSARALDAPTETQYF. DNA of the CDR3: TGCAGTGCTAGAGCCCTAGACGCGCCCACGGAGACCCAGTACTTC.

The CDR3 DNA reads TGTGCCACACAGGGATCCCGAGACTCTGGAAACACCATATATTTT. This translates into CATQGSRDSGNTIYF. This chain joins TRBV19 and TRBJ1-3; maybe TRBD1 (6 bases). Germline CDR1 reads LNHDA; CDR2 reads SQIVND (reference sequence). The V and J ends lost 10 bases and 0 bases respectively, with 16 bases between them. The CDR3 runs to 15 residues.

For the CDR3, the DNA is TGCAGTGCTGCCCAAGAGACCCAGTACTTC. Translated, it gives CSAAQETQYF. The V and J genes are TRBV20-1 and TRBJ2-5; D is unresolved. Germline CDR1 DFQATT, CDR2 SNEGSKA (reference sequence). This CDR3 contains 10 residues. Trimming took off 5 bases at V and 1 base at J, with 2 bases between the two ends.

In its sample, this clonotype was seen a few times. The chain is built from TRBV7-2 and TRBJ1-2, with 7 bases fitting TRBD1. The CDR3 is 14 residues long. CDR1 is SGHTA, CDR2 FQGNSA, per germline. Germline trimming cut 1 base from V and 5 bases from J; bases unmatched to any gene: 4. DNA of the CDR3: TGTGCCAGCAGCTTAGGCAGGGGGGGGTATGGCTACACCTTC. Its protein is CASSLGRGGYGYTF.

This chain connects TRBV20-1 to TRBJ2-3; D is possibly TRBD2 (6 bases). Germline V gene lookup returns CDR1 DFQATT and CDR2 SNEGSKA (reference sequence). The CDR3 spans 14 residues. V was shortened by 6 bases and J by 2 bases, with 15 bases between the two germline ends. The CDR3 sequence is CSAPIGGLTDTQYF. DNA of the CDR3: TGCAGTGCGCCGATCGGGGGTCTCACAGATACGCAGTATTTT.